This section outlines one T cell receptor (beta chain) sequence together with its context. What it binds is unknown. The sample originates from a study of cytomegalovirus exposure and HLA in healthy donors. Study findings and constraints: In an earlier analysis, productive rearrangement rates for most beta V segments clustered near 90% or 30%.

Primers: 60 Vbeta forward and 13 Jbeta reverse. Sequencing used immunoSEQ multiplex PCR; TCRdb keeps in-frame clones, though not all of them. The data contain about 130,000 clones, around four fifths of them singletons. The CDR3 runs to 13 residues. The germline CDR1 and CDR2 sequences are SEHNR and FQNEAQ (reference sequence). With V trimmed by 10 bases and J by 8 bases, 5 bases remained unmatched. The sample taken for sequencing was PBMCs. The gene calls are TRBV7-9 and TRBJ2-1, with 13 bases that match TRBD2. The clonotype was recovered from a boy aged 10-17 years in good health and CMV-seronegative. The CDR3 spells CATRTSGSYEQFF. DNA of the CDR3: TGTGCCACGAGGACTAGCGGGAGCTATGAGCAGTTCTTC.